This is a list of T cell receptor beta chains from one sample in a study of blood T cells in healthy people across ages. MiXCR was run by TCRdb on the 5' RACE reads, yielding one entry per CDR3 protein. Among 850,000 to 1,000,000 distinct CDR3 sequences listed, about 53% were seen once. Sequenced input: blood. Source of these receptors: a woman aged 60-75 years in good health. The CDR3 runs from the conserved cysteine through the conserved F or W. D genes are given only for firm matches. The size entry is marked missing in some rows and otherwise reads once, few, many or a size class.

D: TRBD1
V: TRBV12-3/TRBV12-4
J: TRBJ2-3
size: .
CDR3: CASSYRGRTDTQYF
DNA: TGTGCCAGCAGTTACAGGGGGAGGACAGATACGCAGTATTTT

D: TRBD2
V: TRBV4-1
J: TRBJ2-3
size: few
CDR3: CASSDGRPSTDTQYF
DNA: TGCGCCAGCAGCGACGGGAGGCCCAGCACAGATACGCAGTATTTT

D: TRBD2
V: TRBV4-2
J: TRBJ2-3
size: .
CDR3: CASSQDRFTGGASTDTQYF
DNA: TGTGCCAGCAGCCAAGATCGTTTCACGGGAGGGGCTAGCACAGATACGCAGTATTTT

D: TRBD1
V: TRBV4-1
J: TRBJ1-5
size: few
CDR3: CASSTRQGEDQPQHF
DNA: TGCGCCAGCAGCACCCGACAGGGGGAGGATCAGCCCCAGCATTTT

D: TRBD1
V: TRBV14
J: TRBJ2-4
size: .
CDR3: CASSQAGQRMQYF
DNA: TGTGCCAGCAGCCAAGCGGGACAGCGTATGCAGTACTTC

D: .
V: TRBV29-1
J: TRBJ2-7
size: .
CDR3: CSVAVSGFEQYF
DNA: TGCAGCGTTGCAGTGAGCGGATTCGAGCAGTACTTC

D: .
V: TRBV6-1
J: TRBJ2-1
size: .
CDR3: CASRPGVSAHNEQFF
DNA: TGTGCCAGCAGACCAGGGGTATCGGCCCACAATGAGCAGTTCTTC

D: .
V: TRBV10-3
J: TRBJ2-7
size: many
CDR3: CAIRIGLDSSYEQYF
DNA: TGTGCCATCAGGATCGGCTTGGACAGCTCCTACGAGCAGTACTTC

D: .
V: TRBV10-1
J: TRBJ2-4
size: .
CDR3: CASSDQRRAKNIQYF
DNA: TGCGCCAGCAGTGATCAACGGAGGGCCAAAAACATTCAGTACTTC

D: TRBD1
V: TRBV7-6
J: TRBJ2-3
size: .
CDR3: CASSLTGQGWGTQYF
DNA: TGTGCCAGCAGCTTAACGGGACAGGGCTGGGGTACGCAGTATTTT

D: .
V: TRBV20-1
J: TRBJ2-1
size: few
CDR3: CSADDIGLHEQFF
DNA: TGCAGTGCGGACGACATAGGGTTGCATGAGCAGTTCTTC

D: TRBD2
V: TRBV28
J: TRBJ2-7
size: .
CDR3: CASNPPLAGVNEQYF
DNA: TGTGCCAGCAATCCTCCGCTAGCGGGAGTAAACGAGCAGTACTTC

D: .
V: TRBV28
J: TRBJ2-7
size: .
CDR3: CATRRTEDYEQYF
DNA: TGTGCCACCAGACGGACAGAAGACTACGAGCAGTACTTC

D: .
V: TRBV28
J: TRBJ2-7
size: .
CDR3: CASSSRVARSYEQYF
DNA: TGTGCCAGCAGTTCCCGGGTAGCCAGGAGCTACGAGCAGTACTTC

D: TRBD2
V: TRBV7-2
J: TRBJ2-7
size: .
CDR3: CASSLAGLAGVNTYEQYF
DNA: TGTGCCAGCAGCTTAGCAGGACTAGCGGGAGTCAACACCTACGAGCAGTACTTC

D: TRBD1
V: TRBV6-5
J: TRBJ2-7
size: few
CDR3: CASSRDRNEQYF
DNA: TGTGCCAGCTCGAGGGACAGGAACGAGCAGTACTTC

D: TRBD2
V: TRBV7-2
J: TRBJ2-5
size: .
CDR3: CASSQRLASYQETQYF
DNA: TGTGCCAGCAGCCAACGACTAGCCAGTTATCAAGAGACCCAGTACTTC

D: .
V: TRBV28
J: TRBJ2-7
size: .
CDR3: CATGQYYEQYF
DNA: TGTGCCACGGGACAATACTACGAGCAGTACTTC

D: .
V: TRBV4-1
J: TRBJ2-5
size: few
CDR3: CASSQSNLETQYF
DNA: TGCGCCAGCAGCCAATCCAACTTAGAGACCCAGTACTTC

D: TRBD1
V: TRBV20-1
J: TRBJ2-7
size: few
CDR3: CSARAGTGGSHEQYF
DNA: TGCAGTGCTAGAGCGGGGACAGGGGGTTCCCACGAGCAGTACTTC

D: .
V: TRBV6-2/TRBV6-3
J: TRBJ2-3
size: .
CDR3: CASSYPVRQGRMGTDTQYF
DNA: TGTGCCAGCAGTTACCCCGTCCGGCAGGGGAGGATGGGCACAGATACGCAGTATTTT

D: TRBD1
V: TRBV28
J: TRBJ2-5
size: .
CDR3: CASSATTGGGETQYF
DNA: TGTGCCAGCAGCGCAACTACAGGGGGAGGAGAGACCCAGTACTTC

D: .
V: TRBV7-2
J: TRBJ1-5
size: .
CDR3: CASSLVSSSNQPQHF
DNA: TGTGCCAGCAGCTTGGTGTCAAGTAGCAATCAGCCCCAGCATTTT

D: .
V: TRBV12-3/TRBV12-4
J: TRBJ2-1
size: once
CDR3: CASSSSVGGVSYNEQFF
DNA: TGTGCCAGCAGTTCGAGCGTAGGGGGGGTTTCCTACAATGAGCAGTTCTTC

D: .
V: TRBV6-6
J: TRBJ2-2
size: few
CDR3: CASSDGDYGELFF
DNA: TGTGCCAGCAGTGACGGGGATTACGGGGAGCTGTTTTTT

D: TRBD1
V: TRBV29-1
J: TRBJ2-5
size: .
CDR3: CSVDRGTGLGVQYF
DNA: TGCAGCGTTGACCGCGGGACAGGGTTGGGCGTGCAGTACTTC

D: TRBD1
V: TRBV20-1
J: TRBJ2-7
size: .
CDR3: CSALPGQGVDEQYF
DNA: TGCAGTGCTCTTCCGGGACAGGGCGTGGACGAGCAGTACTTC